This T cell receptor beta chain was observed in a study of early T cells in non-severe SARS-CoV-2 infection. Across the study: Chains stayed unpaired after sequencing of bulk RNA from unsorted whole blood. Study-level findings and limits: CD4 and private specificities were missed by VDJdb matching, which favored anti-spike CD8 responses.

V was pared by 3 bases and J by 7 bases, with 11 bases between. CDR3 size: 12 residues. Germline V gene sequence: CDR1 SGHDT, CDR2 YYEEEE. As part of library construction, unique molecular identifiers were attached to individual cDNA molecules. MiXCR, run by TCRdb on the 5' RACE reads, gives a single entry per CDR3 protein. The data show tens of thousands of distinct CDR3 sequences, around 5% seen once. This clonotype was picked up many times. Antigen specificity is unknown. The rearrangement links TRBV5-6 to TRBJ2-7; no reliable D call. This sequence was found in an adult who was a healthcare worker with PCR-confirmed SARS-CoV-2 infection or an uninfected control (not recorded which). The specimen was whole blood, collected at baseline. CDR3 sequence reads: CASSSGGREQYF. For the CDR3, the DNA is TGTGCCAGCAGCTCGGGTGGTAGGGAGCAGTACTTC.